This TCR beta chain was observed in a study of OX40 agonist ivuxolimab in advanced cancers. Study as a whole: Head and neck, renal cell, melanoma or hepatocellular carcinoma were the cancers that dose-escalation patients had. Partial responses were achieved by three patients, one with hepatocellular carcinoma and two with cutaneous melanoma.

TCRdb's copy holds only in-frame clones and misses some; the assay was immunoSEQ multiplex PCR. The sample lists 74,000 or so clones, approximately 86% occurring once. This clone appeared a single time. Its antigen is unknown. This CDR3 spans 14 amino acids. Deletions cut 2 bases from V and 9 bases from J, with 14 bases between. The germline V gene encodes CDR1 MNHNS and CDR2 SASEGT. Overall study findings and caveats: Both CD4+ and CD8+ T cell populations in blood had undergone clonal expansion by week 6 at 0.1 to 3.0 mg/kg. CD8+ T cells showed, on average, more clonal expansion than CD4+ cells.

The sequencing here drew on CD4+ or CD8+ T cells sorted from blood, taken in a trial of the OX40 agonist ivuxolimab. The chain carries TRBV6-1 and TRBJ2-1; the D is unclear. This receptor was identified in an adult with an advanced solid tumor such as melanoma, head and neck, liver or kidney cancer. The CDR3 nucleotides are TGTGCCAGCAGTGAATTGGGCAGCCCCTCTGAGCAGTTCTTC. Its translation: CASSELGSPSEQFF.